Below are 10 T cell receptor beta chains sequenced from a single sample in a study of CD8+ T cells in alopecia areata. Treatment meaning: oral pan-JAK inhibitor, 5-10 mg twice daily. RNA extraction was followed by reverse transcription into cDNA, which acted as the sequencing template. This table comes from immunoSEQ multiplex PCR, and its TCRdb copy is limited to in-frame clones, with some not included. There are hundreds of thousands of clones in the sample; roughly 60% occur only once, and 0.75% to 0.95% lies in the top ten. The material sequenced was CD4+ T cells sorted from blood, taken at roughly week 52, from a patient treated with tofacitinib. The receptors here all came from a human donor with alopecia areata.

The CDR3 DNA reads TGTGCCAGCAGGACAGGGGGCTACAATGAGCAGTTCTTC. It is translated as CASRTGGYNEQFF. The chain carries TRBV27 and TRBJ2-1; 9 bases align to TRBD1. Germline trimming cut 6 bases from V and 3 bases from J; bases unmatched to any gene: 0. The CDR3 is made up of 13 amino acids. Per the germline V gene, CDR1 is MNHEY and CDR2 is SMNVEV (reference sequence).

The gene calls are TRBV30 and TRBJ1-5; D is perhaps TRBD1 (5 bases). This CDR3 contains 14 residues. Deletions cut 2 bases from V and 0 bases from J, with 8 bases between. Germline values: CDR1 GTSNPN, CDR2 SVGIG (reference sequence). In DNA form, the CDR3 reads TGTGCCTGGAGTTCAGGGATTAGCAATCAGCCCCAGCATTTT. Protein sequence: CAWSSGISNQPQHF.

CDR3 bases: TGTGCCAGCAGTTCAGGGACCAATCAGCCCCAGCATTTT. Its translation: CASSSGTNQPQHF. The chain couples TRBV6-6 to TRBJ1-5; tentatively, D is TRBD1 (5 bases). CDR1 and CDR2 (germline): MNHNY, SVGAGI (reference sequence). The V gene lost 4 bases and the J gene lost 3 bases, with 7 bases spanning the gap. The CDR3 runs to 13 residues.

This clone was observed a single time. The chain couples TRBV4-1 to TRBJ2-2; D unclear. V was trimmed by 0 bases and J by 9 bases, leaving 5 bases between them. The V gene's germline CDR1 is MGHRA and CDR2 YSYEKL. The CDR3 extends over 12 amino acids. For the CDR3, the DNA is TGCGCCAGCAGCCAAGATTCTCGGGAGCTGTTTTTT. This encodes CASSQDSRELFF.

This chain joins TRBV4-1 and TRBJ2-2, with unresolved D. From germline, CDR1 is MGHRA and CDR2 YSYEKL. The ends were cut back, 4 bases at V and 4 bases at J, with 10 bases in the middle. This CDR3 is built from 14 residues. CDR3 in DNA: TGCGCCAGCAGCCCGTTGAGGTCCACCGGGGAGCTGTTTTTT. The encoded protein is CASSPLRSTGELFF.

In its sample, this clone was seen a few times. This chain links TRBV7-2 with TRBJ1-4, with 9 bases that match TRBD1. The CDR3 loop spans 15 amino acids. The V gene end was trimmed by 5 bases and the J gene end by 8 bases; junction bases not matched to a gene: 9. Germline CDR1 SGHTA, CDR2 FQGNSA. The CDR3 DNA is TGTGCCAGCAGCACGTCCGGGACAGGGAAGGAAAAACTGTTTTTT. Its translation is CASSTSGTGKEKLFF.

The chain combines TRBV2 with TRBJ1-1, with 9 bases that match TRBD1. Germline CDR1 is SNHLY and CDR2 is FYNNEI. The J segment lost 0 bases and the V segment lost 8 bases, leaving 1 base of the junction unmatched. The CDR3 is 13 amino acids. The DNA of the CDR3 is TGTGCCAGCGGGGACAGGGTGAACACTGAAGCTTTCTTT. It translates to CASGDRVNTEAFF. The complete variable domain, with remaining parts taken from reference TRBV2 and TRBJ1-1, reads EPEVTQTPSHQVTQMGQEVILRCVPISNHLYFYWYRQILGQKVEFLVSFYNNEISEKSEIFDDQFSVERPDGSNFTLKIRSTKLEDSAMYFCASGDRVNTEAFFGQGTRLTVV.

This clone was recorded a few times. The rearrangement uses TRBV10-3 and TRBJ2-5; D may be TRBD2 (6 bases). Trimming left V 1 base short and J 9 bases short, with 18 bases between. The germline V gene encodes CDR1 ENHRY and CDR2 SYGVKD. This CDR3 has 15 residues. DNA of the CDR3: TGTGCCATCAGTGAGTTTGAGGGGAAGTTAGCGGCCCAGTACTTC. Translating gives CAISEFEGKLAAQYF.

Notes on this clone: Other DNA sequences of this sample code for an identical CDR3. This chain connects TRBV25-1 to TRBJ2-7; D is unclear. The V end was cut by 2 bases, the J end by 4 bases, with 3 bases between. This CDR3 contains 11 residues. CDR1 MGHDK and CDR2 SYGVNS come from the germline V gene. The CDR3 protein is CASSEVYEQYF. The CDR3 bases are TGTGCCAGCAGTGAAGTTTACGAGCAGTACTTC.

The rearrangement joins TRBV30 to TRBJ2-1; D is ambiguous. The CDR3 spans 14 residues. The V and J ends lost 5 bases and 0 bases respectively, with 11 bases between them. Germline V gene sequence: CDR1 GTSNPN, CDR2 SVGIG (reference sequence). CDR3 in amino acids: CAWRLRSSYNEQFF. CDR3 sequence (DNA): TGTGCCTGGCGACTTCGATCCTCCTACAATGAGCAGTTCTTC.